The clone carrying this T cell receptor (beta chain) was observed a handful of times. Germline trimming cut 2 bases from V and 1 base from J; bases unmatched to any gene: 12. Germline V gene lookup returns CDR1 SGHNT and CDR2 YYREEE (reference sequence). This CDR3 has 18 amino acids. The investigators reverse transcribed all of the isolated RNA, so they sequenced expressed TCRB transcripts. Sequencing used immunoSEQ multiplex PCR; TCRdb keeps in-frame clones, though not all of them. Of some 330,000 clones detected, around 10% appear once; the ten largest clones hold 0.015% to 0.02%. This specimen belongs to a study of beta chain features in type 1 diabetes.

The specimen was naive CD4+ T cells from blood. The V gene is TRBV5-4, the J gene TRBJ2-7; 10 bases are shared with TRBD2. The sequence was collected from a woman younger than 45 in good health. The CDR3 nucleotides read TGTGCCAGCAGCTTCATTGTCGGTTCTAGCGGGAGTTCCTACGAGCAGTACTTC. As protein: CASSFIVGSSGSSYEQYF.